Listed below are T cell receptor beta chains from one sample, sequenced in a study of regulatory T cells in long-lasting Graves disease. MiXCR, run by TCRdb on the multiplex PCR reads, gives a single entry per CDR3 protein. The table shows about 460,000 distinct CDR3 sequences, with 22% occurring only once. The sample consisted of peripheral blood mononuclear cells (PBMCs), taken when the disease was refractory, from a patient treated with antithyroid drugs. The receptors were gathered from a female donor with Graves disease. CDR3s include the opening cysteine and the closing phenylalanine or tryptophan. D genes are given only for firm matches. Clone size is given for some rows only: seen once, a few or many times, or a class if the clone is expanded.

D,size,V,J,CDR3,DNA
TRBD2,NA,TRBV29-1,TRBJ2-7,CSPRPFQASGSTEQYF,TGCAGCCCGCGACCCTTCCAGGCTAGCGGGAGTACCGAGCAGTACTTC
NA,NA,TRBV16,TRBJ1-1,CASSQSASYLNTEAFF,TGTGCCAGCAGCCAATCCGCAAGTTACCTGAACACTGAAGCTTTCTTT
NA,few,TRBV30,TRBJ1-5,CAWGLDSQPQHF,TGTGCCTGGGGCCTAGATAGTCAGCCCCAGCATTTT
NA,few,TRBV28,TRBJ2-1,CASSPHRRNNEQFF,TGTGCCAGCAGCCCCCATCGACGCAACAATGAGCAGTTCTTC
TRBD1,NA,TRBV19,TRBJ1-3,CASSPRTGFSGNTIYF,TGTGCCAGTAGTCCCAGGACAGGGTTCTCTGGAAACACCATATATTTT
TRBD1,few,TRBV15,TRBJ1-4,CATSRTYRQGDNEKLFF,TGTGCCACCAGCAGAACCTACAGACAGGGCGATAATGAAAAACTGTTTTTT
TRBD2,many,TRBV6-1,TRBJ2-5,CASSRSGRGETQYF,TGTGCCAGCAGTCGCAGCGGGAGAGGAGAGACCCAGTACTTC
NA,few,TRBV19,TRBJ1-2,CASNSGTSNYGYTF,TGTGCCAGTAACTCAGGGACCTCTAACTATGGCTACACCTTC
TRBD2,NA,TRBV11-3,TRBJ2-2,CASSPLAGAGELFF,TGTGCCAGCAGCCCTCTTGCGGGAGCCGGGGAGCTGTTTTTT
NA,NA,TRBV6-1,TRBJ2-7,CASSSLSPHEQYF,TGTGCCAGCAGTAGTCTGAGCCCCCACGAGCAGTACTTC
NA,NA,TRBV5-6,TRBJ2-2,CASSFLRNTGELFF,TGTGCCAGCAGCTTTCTACGGAACACCGGGGAGCTGTTTTTT
TRBD1,few,TRBV9,TRBJ1-1,CASSGDREGNTEAFF,TGTGCCAGCAGCGGGGACAGAGAGGGTAACACTGAAGCTTTCTTT
NA,few,TRBV6-1,TRBJ1-5,CASRKQDGDSNQPQHF,TGTGCCAGCAGAAAACAGGACGGGGATAGCAATCAGCCCCAGCATTTT
NA,many,TRBV7-9,TRBJ1-2,CASSYPAGHYGYTF,TGTGCCAGCAGCTATCCGGCAGGGCACTATGGCTACACCTTC
TRBD1,NA,TRBV4-3,TRBJ2-7,CASSQDWGQGYEQYF,TGCGCCAGCAGCCAGGATTGGGGACAGGGGTACGAGCAGTACTTC
NA,few,TRBV25-1,TRBJ1-1,CASRGGREAFF,TGTGCCAGCAGGGGCGGCAGGGAAGCTTTCTTT
NA,many,TRBV27,TRBJ2-6,CASSLVLLTGQRAGANVLTF,TGTGCCAGCAGTTTAGTACTTCTTACAGGGCAACGAGCTGGGGCCAACGTCCTGACTTTC
TRBD2,many,TRBV6-1,TRBJ2-2,CASSRSSGITGELFF,TGTGCCAGCAGTCGATCTAGCGGAATCACCGGGGAGCTGTTTTTT
TRBD2,few,TRBV6-1,TRBJ2-7,CASRVAGDGYEQYF,TGTGCCAGCAGGGTAGCGGGAGATGGCTACGAGCAGTACTTC
NA,NA,TRBV7-2,TRBJ2-1,CASSKPGPPIEQFF,TGTGCCAGCAGTAAGCCGGGACCGCCTATTGAGCAGTTCTTC
NA,NA,TRBV5-1,TRBJ2-7,CASSLGQAGYEQYF,TGCGCCAGCAGCTTGGGGCAGGCAGGTTACGAGCAGTACTTC
NA,NA,TRBV5-1,TRBJ2-7,CASSPSLGAYEQYF,TGCGCCAGCAGCCCAAGTCTTGGGGCGTACGAGCAGTACTTC
TRBD1,few,TRBV12-3/TRBV12-4,TRBJ1-3,CASRQGLSGNTIYF,TGTGCCAGCAGACAGGGGCTCTCTGGAAACACCATATATTTT
NA,NA,TRBV24-1,TRBJ2-2,CATSAPSELGRLTWELFF,TGTGCCACCAGTGCTCCCTCAGAGCTTGGTCGTCTGACCTGGGAGCTGTTTTTT
TRBD2,NA,TRBV6-5,TRBJ2-2,CASSYSASGAAGELFF,TGTGCCAGCAGTTACTCGGCGAGCGGGGCGGCCGGGGAGCTGTTTTTT
NA,few,TRBV4-1,TRBJ1-1,CASSQGGTRATEAFF,TGCGCCAGCAGCCAAGGCGGCACTCGGGCCACTGAAGCTTTCTTT
NA,NA,TRBV9,TRBJ1-4,CASSVGEEEKLFF,TGTGCCAGCAGCGTAGGGGAGGAGGAAAAACTGTTTTTT
NA,many,TRBV6-1,TRBJ1-1,CASGKQGKNTEAFF,TGTGCCAGCGGAAAACAGGGAAAGAACACTGAAGCTTTCTTT